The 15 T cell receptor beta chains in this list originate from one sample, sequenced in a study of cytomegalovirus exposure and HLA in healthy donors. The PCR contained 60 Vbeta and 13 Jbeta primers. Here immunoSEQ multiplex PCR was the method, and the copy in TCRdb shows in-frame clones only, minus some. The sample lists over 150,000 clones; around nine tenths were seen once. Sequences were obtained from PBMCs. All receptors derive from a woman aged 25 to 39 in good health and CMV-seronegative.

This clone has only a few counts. The CDR3 here is CALEGFGSNGEAFF. The DNA of the CDR3 is TGTGCCCTGGAGGGGTTTGGATCGAACGGTGAAGCTTTCTTT. The chain links TRBV6-5 to TRBJ1-1, with D tentatively TRBD1 (5 bases). The germline V and J ends were trimmed by 11 bases and 7 bases, with 23 bases remaining between them. The CDR3 extends over 14 amino acids. The germline gives CDR1 MNHEY, CDR2 SVGAGI.

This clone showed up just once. The CDR3: CASSATSGAPSTDTQYF. Written as DNA, the CDR3 is TGTGCCAGCAGCGCGACTAGCGGGGCCCCTAGCACAGATACGCAGTATTTT. This chain links TRBV9 with TRBJ2-3, with 11 bases matching TRBD2. The V gene end was trimmed by 3 bases and the J gene end by 0 bases; junction bases not matched to a gene: 6. The CDR3 is 17 amino acids. Germline CDR1 reads SGDLS; CDR2 reads YYNGEE.

The CDR3 region is CAISATGTTNEKLFF. As DNA, the CDR3 is TGTGCCATCAGCGCGACAGGGACAACTAATGAAAAACTGTTTTTT. The chain recombines TRBV10-3 with TRBJ1-4, with 7 nucleotides matching TRBD1. The germline V gene encodes CDR1 ENHRY and CDR2 SYGVKD. This CDR3 region has 15 residues. Trimming cost V 6 bases and J 0 bases; bases outside gene matches: 4.

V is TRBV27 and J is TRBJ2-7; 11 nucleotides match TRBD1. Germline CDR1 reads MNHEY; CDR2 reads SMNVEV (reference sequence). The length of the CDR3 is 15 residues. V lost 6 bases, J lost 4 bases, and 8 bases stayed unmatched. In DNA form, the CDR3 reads TGTGCCAGCAGGAACCCGGGACAGGGGGGTTACGAGCAGTACTTC. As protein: CASRNPGQGGYEQYF.

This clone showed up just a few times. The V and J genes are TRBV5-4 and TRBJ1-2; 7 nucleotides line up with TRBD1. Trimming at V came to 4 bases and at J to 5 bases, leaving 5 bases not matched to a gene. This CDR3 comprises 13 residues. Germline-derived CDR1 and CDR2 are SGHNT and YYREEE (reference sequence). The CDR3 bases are TGTGCCAGCAGCGACAGGGAGGTTTATGGCTACACCTTC. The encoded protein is CASSDREVYGYTF.

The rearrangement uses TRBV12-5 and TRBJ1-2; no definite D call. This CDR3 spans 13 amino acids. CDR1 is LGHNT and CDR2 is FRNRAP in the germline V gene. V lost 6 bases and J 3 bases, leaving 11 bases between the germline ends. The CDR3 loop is CASGKQTDYGYTF. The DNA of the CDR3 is TGTGCTAGTGGAAAACAGACGGACTATGGCTACACCTTC.

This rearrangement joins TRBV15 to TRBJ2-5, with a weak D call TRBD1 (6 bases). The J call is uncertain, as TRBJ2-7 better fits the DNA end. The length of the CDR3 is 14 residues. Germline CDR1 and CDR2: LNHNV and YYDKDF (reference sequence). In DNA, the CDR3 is TGTGCCACCAGCAGTGATGGACAGTCCTACGAGCAGTACTTC. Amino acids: CATSSDGQSYEQYF.

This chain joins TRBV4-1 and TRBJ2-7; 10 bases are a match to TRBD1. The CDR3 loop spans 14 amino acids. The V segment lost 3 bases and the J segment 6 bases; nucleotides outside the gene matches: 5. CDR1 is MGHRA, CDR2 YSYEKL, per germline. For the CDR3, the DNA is TGCGCCAGCAGCCACCCAGACAGGGGGCGCGAGCAGTACTTC. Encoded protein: CASSHPDRGREQYF.

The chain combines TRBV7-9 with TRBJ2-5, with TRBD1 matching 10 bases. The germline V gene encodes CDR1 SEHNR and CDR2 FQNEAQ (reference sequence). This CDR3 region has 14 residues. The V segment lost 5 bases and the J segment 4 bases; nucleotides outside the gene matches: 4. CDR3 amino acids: CASSPRDRGETQYF. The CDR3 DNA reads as TGTGCCAGCAGCCCCCGGGACAGGGGAGAGACCCAGTACTTC.

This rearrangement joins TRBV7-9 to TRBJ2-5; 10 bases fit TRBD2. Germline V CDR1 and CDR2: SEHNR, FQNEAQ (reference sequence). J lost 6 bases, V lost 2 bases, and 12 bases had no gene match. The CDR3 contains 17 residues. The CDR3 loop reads CASSLIFGTSVRKTQYF. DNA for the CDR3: TGTGCCAGCAGCTTAATCTTCGGGACTAGCGTCCGAAAGACCCAGTACTTC.

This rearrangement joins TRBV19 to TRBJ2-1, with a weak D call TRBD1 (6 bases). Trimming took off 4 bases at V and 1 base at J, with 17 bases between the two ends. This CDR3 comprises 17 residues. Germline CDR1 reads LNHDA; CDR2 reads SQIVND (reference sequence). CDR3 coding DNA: TGTGCCAGTAGTACTGACAGGTTCCCAGGGTCCTACAATGAGCAGTTCTTC. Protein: CASSTDRFPGSYNEQFF.

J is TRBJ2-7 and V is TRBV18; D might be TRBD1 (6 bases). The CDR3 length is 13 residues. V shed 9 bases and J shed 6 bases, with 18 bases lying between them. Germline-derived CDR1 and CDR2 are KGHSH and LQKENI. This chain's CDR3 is CASRDTGFIEQYF. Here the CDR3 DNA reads TGTGCCAGTAGGGACACCGGTTTCATCGAGCAGTACTTC.

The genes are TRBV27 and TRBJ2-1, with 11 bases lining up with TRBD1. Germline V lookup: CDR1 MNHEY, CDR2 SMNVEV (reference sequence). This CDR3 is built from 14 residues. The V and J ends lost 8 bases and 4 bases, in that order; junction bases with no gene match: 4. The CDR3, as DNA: TGTGCCAGCGGGGGGACAGGGGGTTACAATGAGCAGTTCTTC. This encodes CASGGTGGYNEQFF.

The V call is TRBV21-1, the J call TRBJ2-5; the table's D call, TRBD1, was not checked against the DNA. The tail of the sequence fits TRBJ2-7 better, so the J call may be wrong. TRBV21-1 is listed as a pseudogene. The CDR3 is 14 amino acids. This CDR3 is CASSKGHRFYEQYF. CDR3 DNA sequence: TGTGCCAGCAGCAAAGGGCACAGGTTCTACGAGCAGTACTTC.

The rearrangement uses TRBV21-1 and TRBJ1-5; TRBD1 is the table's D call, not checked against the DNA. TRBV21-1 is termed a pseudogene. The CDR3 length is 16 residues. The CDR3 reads CATQPRKEGAEQPQHF. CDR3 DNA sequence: TGTGCCACCCAGCCCCGAAAGGAGGGGGCTGAGCAGCCCCAGCATTTT.